One T cell receptor (beta chain) is described in this entry. Its antigen remains unidentified. No much larger clonotype is one base removed from it; base qualities were not supplied. The receptor library was made with 5' RACE. TCRdb names Illumina HiSeq 2500 as the instrument used. A second PCR of roughly 6 to 11 cycles was performed with a sample-barcoded 5' primer and a J-beta primer mix. Each TCR beta cDNA molecule received a unique molecular identifier from a template-switch 5' adaptor carrying 12 random nucleotides. Each sample yielded at least 2.5 million CDR3-containing paired-end reads. The Mint cDNA synthesis kit, primed by a TRBC-specific oligonucleotide, was used to synthesize first-strand cDNA from all RNA. After uracil-DNA glycosylase treatment, a first 18-cycle PCR used universal primers M1SS and BC2_uni_R on all cDNA. Turning to the authors' computational methods: For normalization, 1 million high-quality reads, each with a distinct molecular identifier, were randomly selected from each sample. Instead of being binned into consensus sequences, reads with shared molecular identifiers were discarded. MiTCR, run with a Q25 quality threshold and the strictest error-elimination algorithm, handled CDR3 identification, clonotype clustering and error correction. A nonparametric unseen species model with Euler transformation was used to estimate a lower bound on total TCR beta diversity. TCRdb reanalyzed the raw reads on its own, using fastp at Q25 for trimming and MiXCR for clone calling, and kept in-frame beta chains. All rows with the same CDR3 protein become a single entry with the most common DNA and genes. These V and J calls originate from TCRdb's pipeline instead of the authors' own analysis. A total of roughly 500,000 distinct CDR3 sequences appear in this sample, less than 25% of them only once. 8.7% of the sample goes to the ten largest clones.

Donors were approximately 42 systemically healthy Caucasian individuals from Russia aged roughly 6 to 90 years. Each donor gave roughly 9 milliliters of peripheral blood, drawn into EDTA-treated Vacutainer tubes. PBMCs were isolated by Ficoll-Paque density-gradient centrifugation, with at least 7 million obtained per sample. Trizol reagent was used to extract total RNA from the PBMCs, yielding at least 6 micrograms per sample. For every donor, an aliquot of PBMCs went through flow cytometry to measure the percentages of naive CD45RAhigh/CD27high T cells. This sample was taken from a study of blood T cells in healthy people across ages (dated by TCRdb to 2013 to 2016). About the full investigation: In model experiments, template switching captured roughly one uniquely barcoded TCR beta cDNA molecule for every two T cells. Donors were grouped into four age groups: young (average approximately 15 years), middle-aged (39), aged (around 60) and long-lived (82). To track age-related changes in TCR beta repertoire diversity, the study relied on deep sequencing normalized with unique cDNA molecular identifiers. Two additional independent replicas of 1 million unique cDNA reads from the same blood draw were analyzed for two donors (one aged 18 to 29 and one aged 80 or older). Results the study describes overall, beyond this receptor: Compared with the aged group, more naive CD4+ T cells, fewer expanded clones and increased TCR diversity were shown by the long-lived group, suggesting age selection. As age increased, observed TCR beta diversity per million T cells dropped in a roughly linear way, and a significant reduction was already evident by age roughly 36. Since profiling was done on bulk unsorted PBMCs, naive and antigen-experienced compartments could not be conclusively compared. Because the CMV infection status of the donors was unknown, age-related changes in expanded clonotypes may potentially have been confounded. Observed TCR beta diversity correlated strongly with the percentage of naive T cells measured by flow cytometry. Estimates of total diversity from one million sequenced T cells were regarded as lower bounds and underestimates.

Relative to germline, V is missing 5 bases and J is missing 2 bases, with 6 bases of the junction outside any gene match. The CDR3 goes from the cysteine to the phenylalanine over 16 residues. The sequence is cut down to CDR3 DNA, 48 bases in frame from base 1. These same records also appear under a second study, on T cells of mothers and their children. As that second study puts it: Nine systemically healthy Caucasian individuals served as donors, namely three mothers together with their six children. cDNA synthesis used all of the extracted RNA, with approximately 1.6 ug of RNA in each 15 ul reaction. In the second PCR, sample barcodes and 2-4 random nucleotides were introduced via the M1S primer. Each mother yielded over 9.5 million TCR beta CDR3 reads and each child some 3 million reads. TCR recombination output is similarly shaped by thymic selection in related and unrelated pairs, with a minor effect exerted by inherited differences. Normalized repertoire overlap was always found to be slightly, but never significantly, higher in related mother-child pairs than in unrelated mother-child pairs. No persistent microchimeric T cell clones were found, with a detection sensitivity of 75 to 100 clones per million clonotypes. Deep NGS was used in the study to compare the TCR beta repertoires of mothers and children and to look for features that separate related mother-child pairs from unrelated individuals. Mothers averaged roughly 40 +/- 4 years of age and children averaged around 10 +/- 4 years. Libraries were sequenced on Illumina HiSeq 2000 with 100+100 nt paired-end reads after adapter ligation with NEBNext reagents. To prevent cross-contamination, the mother and child libraries were prepared a month apart and were sequenced in separate runs. Each donor had between roughly 450,000 and 2,100,000 distinct TCR beta clonotypes identified. Naive TCR beta clonotypes were estimated from low-frequency clonotypes matched to each donor's FACS-determined naive share, without sorting.

Sequencing input: blood. This sequence uses TRBV12-3 or TRBV12-4 and TRBJ2-7, with 13 middle bases fitting TRBD2. This sequence was found in a boy younger than 18 in good health. CDR3 reads: CASSPIGTSGTYEQYF. At the DNA level, the sequence is TGTGCCAGCAGTCCAATCGGGACTAGCGGGACCTACGAGCAGTACTTC.